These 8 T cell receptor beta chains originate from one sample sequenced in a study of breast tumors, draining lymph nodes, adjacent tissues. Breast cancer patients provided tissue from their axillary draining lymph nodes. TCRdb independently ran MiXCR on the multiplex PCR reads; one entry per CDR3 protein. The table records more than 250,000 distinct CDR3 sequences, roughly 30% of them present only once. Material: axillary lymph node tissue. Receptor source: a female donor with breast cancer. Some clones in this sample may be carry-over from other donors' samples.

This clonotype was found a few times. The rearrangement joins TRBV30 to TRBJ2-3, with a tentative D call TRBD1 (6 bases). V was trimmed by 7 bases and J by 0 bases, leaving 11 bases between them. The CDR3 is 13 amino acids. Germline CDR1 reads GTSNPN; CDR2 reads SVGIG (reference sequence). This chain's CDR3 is CALQGLSTDTQYF. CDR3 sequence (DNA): TGTGCCTTACAGGGTCTAAGCACAGATACGCAGTATTTT. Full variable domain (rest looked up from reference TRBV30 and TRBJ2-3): SQTIHQWPATLVQPVGSPLSLECTVEGTSNPNLYWYRQAAGRGLQLLFYSVGIGQISSEVPQNLSASRPQDRQFILSSKKLLLSDSGFYLCALQGLSTDTQYFGPGTRLTVL.

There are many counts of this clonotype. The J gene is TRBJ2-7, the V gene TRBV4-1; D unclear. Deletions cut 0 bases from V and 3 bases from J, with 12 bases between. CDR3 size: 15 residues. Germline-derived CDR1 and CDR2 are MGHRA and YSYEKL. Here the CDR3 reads CASSQDLRPSYEQYF. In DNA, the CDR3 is TGCGCCAGCAGCCAAGATCTTCGGCCTAGCTACGAGCAGTACTTC.

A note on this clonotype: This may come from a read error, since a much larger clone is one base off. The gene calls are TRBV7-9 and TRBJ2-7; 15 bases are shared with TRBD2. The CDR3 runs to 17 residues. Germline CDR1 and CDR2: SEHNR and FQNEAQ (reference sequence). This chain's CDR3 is CASSSGLAGGYSYQQYF. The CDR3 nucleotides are TGTGCCAGCAGCTCGGGACTAGCGGGAGGTTACTCCTACCAGCAGTACTTC.

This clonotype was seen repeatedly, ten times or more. The CDR3, as DNA: TGTGCCAGCAGCTTATCCGAGAACTATGGCTACACCTTC. Its translation: CASSLSENYGYTF. The chain uses TRBV7-9 and TRBJ1-2; D unresolved. V dropped 2 bases and J dropped 2 bases, with 6 bases sitting between them. CDR1 SEHNR and CDR2 FQNEAQ come from the germline V gene (reference sequence). The CDR3 runs 13 residues.

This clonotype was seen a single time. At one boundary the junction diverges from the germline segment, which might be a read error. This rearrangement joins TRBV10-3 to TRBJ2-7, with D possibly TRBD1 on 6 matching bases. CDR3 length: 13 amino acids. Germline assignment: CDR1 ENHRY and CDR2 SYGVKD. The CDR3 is CAITSGQGYGQYF. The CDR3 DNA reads TGTGCCATCACCTCGGGGCAGGGGTACGGGCAGTACTTC.

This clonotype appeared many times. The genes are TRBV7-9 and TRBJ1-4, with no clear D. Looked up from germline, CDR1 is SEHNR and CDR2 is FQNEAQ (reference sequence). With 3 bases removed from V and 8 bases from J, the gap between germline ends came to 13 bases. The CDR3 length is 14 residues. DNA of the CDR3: TGTGCCAGCAGCTTGGCCGGGTCTGCGGAAAAACTGTTTTTT. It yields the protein CASSLAGSAEKLFF. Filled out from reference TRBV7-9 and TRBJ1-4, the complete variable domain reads DTGVSQNPRHKITKRGQNVTFRCDPISEHNRLYWYRQTLGQGPEFLTYFQNEAQLEKSRLLSDRFSAERPKGSFSTLEIQRTEQGDSAMYLCASSLAGSAEKLFFGSGTQLSVL.

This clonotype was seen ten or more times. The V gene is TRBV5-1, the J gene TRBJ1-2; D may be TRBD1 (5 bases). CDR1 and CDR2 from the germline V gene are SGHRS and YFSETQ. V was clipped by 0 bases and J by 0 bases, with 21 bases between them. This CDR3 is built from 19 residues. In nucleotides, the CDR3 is TGCGCCAGCAGCTTGGTATGGGAGGGTGAAGGGGTGGCTAACTATGGCTACACCTTC. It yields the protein CASSLVWEGEGVANYGYTF.

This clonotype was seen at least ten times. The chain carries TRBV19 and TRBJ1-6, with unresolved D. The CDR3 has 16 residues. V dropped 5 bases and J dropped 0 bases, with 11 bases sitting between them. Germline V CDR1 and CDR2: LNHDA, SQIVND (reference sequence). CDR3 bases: TGTGCCAGTAGTGCATCAGGATCCTCCTATAATTCACCCCTCCACTTT. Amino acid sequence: CASSASGSSYNSPLHF.